The clone carrying this T cell receptor beta chain was observed a handful of times. This CDR3 is built from 12 residues. Trimming at V came to 10 bases and at J to 4 bases, leaving 6 bases not matched to a gene. 5'RACE primed from the constant segment yielded TCR alpha and TCR beta cDNA libraries bearing sample barcodes and UMIs. TCRdb re-analysed the 5' RACE reads in MiXCR, keeping a single row per CDR3 protein. The sample gives 250,000 to 350,000 distinct CDR3 sequences, roughly 15% of which show up once; over 20% is in the top ten. The data stem from a study of T-cell memory formation after mild COVID-19.

Sequenced sample: PBMCs or a T cell subset sorted from them (not recorded which). The source is a young man who had mild COVID-19 (a few samples of this study predate the infection). Cell type and time point are not known. This chain links TRBV12-3 or TRBV12-4 with TRBJ1-1, with 7 bases lining up with TRBD1. For the CDR3, the DNA is TGTGCCACCAAACAGGGGCCCACTGAAGCTTTCTTT. Protein: CATKQGPTEAFF.